Described below is a single T cell receptor (beta chain) sequence and its context. This specimen comes from a study of blood T cell repertoires in COVID-19. Study-level background: Acute and convalescent COVID-19 specimens originated in the United States, Italy and Spain. T cells, B-cell-depleted T cells, or PBMCs supplied cDNA or gDNA.

In the original processing: Reference gene primers were amplified, and this amplification served to estimate nucleated cell counts. The data were produced by immunoSEQ multiplex PCR, yet TCRdb's version contains in-frame clones alone and is incomplete. The V and J calls and clone size were taken over from that table, and D and trimming were inferred from the DNA. The sample shows a few hundred thousand clones, about 89% of them seen only once. Germline CDR1 and CDR2: SGHTA and FQGNSA. The V gene lost 1 base and the J gene lost 3 bases, with 5 bases spanning the gap. The CDR3 covers 13 residues. The origin of this receptor is a woman aged 45 to 65 who had recovered from COVID-19. Input material: peripheral blood. V is TRBV7-2 and J is TRBJ2-3, with a possible D match to TRBD1 (5 bases). CDR3 nucleotide sequence: TGTGCCAGCAGCTTAGACAGGACAGATACGCAGTATTTT. Translating it yields CASSLDRTDTQYF.